This T cell receptor (beta chain) was sequenced for a study of blood T cell repertoires in COVID-19. This clone was recorded once. The assay was immunoSEQ multiplex PCR, and TCRdb's table has in-frame clones only and misses some. The sample records more than 50,000 clones, 90% to 95% being singletons. This CDR3 is 16 amino acids long. Germline lookup yields CDR1 SGDLS and CDR2 YYNGEE. The V end was cut by 0 bases, the J end by 0 bases, with 10 bases between. This chain connects TRBV9 to TRBJ2-1, with D unresolved. What was sequenced was peripheral blood. The sequence came from a human donor in a cohort sampled during active COVID-19. CDR3 in DNA: TGTGCCAGCAGCGTAGCTAGAAGAAGCTCCTACAATGAGCAGTTCTTC. Its protein product is CASSVARRSSYNEQFF.